These T cell receptor beta chains were read from a single sample in a study of shared clonotypes between healthy human individuals. Clones were sequenced by immunoSEQ multiplex PCR, and TCRdb holds only the in-frame ones, with some missing. The table records approximately 980,000 clones, roughly 72% of them present only once. Sequenced sample: memory CD4+ T cells sorted from blood. The receptor source for this set is a man between 18 and 35 years old in good health. CDR3s include the opening cysteine and the closing phenylalanine or tryptophan.

>TRBJ2-2|TRBV29-1
CSVRLARGELFF
>TRBJ1-2|TRBV5-1
CASSARSQGAKGYTF
>TRBJ1-1|TRBV6-5
CASSGNTEAFF
>TRBJ1-2|TRBV5-6
CASSWVYGYTF
>TRBJ1-6|TRBV5-1
CASSLWTDNSPLHF
>TRBJ1-6|TRBV13
CASSFTGAASLPYNSPLHF
>TRBJ1-6|TRBV7-2
CASSLGGPNNSPLHF
>TRBJ2-3|TRBV7-2
CASSLGGLMGTDTQYF
>TRBJ2-6|TRBV5-4
CASTTTGSGVLTF
>TRBJ2-7|TRBV9
CASSVEPSYEQYF
>TRBJ2-7|TRBV21-1
CASSNGDRPRSLSYEQYF
>TRBJ1-2|TRBV21-1
CASPDNYGYTF
>TRBJ2-3|TRBV6-6
CASNWRSTDTQYF
>TRBJ2-7|TRBV5-4
CASSLGSGSGSYEQYF
>TRBJ2-3|TRBV6-5
CASRHRDGTDTQYF
>TRBJ2-2|TRBV7-2
CASSVNTGELFF
>TRBJ1-5|TRBV7-6
CASSSAVSNQPQHF
>TRBJ2-7|TRBV5-8
CASSSGQTAYEQYF
>TRBJ1-6|TRBV11-3
CASSLTGNSPLHF
>TRBJ1-1|TRBV5-1
CASSQLSGGTEAFF
>TRBJ1-2|TRBV19
CASSIPSGTGFNYGYTF
>TRBJ2-5|TRBV28
CASRGTGRETQYF